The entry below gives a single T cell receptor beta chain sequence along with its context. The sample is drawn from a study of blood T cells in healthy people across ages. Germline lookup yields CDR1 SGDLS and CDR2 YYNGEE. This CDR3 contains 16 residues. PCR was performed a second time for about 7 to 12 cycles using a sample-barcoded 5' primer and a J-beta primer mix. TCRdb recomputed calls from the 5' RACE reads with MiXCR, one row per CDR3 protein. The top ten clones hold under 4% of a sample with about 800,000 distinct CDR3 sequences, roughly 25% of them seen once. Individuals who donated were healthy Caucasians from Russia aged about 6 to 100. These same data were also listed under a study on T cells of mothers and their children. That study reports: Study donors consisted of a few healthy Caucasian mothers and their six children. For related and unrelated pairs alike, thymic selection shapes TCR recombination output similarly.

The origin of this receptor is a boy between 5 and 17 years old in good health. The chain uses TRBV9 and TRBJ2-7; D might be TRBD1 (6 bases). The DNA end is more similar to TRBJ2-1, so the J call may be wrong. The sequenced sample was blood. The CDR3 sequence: CASSDGQTVNFDEQFF. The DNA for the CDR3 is TGTGCCAGCAGCGACGGACAGACTGTAAATTTCGATGAGCAGTTCTTC.